A selection of T cell receptor beta chains follows, all from one sample in a study of blood T cell repertoires in COVID-19. The data were produced by immunoSEQ multiplex PCR, yet TCRdb's version contains in-frame clones alone and is incomplete. The sample shows about 160,000 clones, less than 85% of them seen only once. The sample consisted of peripheral blood. Receptor source: a human donor with acute or convalescent COVID-19. The donor label of this sample is uncertain. Each CDR3 is given with its conserved first and last residue. Fields, in order: V gene, clone size, D gene, J gene, CDR3 protein, CDR3 DNA. D genes are given only for firm matches. Rows give clone size only sometimes, using once, few, many, or a class for an expanded clone.

>TRBV19|.|.|TRBJ1-5
CASGGRGVGNQPQHF
TGTGCCAGTGGCGGCAGGGGTGTTGGCAATCAGCCCCAGCATTTT
>TRBV2|.|.|TRBJ2-7
CASSEQYEQYF
TGTGCCAGCAGTGAACAGTACGAGCAGTACTTC
>TRBV27|.|TRBD1|TRBJ1-2
CASSRDSYYGYTF
TGTGCCAGCAGTCGGGACAGCTATTATGGCTACACCTTC
>TRBV18|.|TRBD2|TRBJ2-3
CASSLPSGGPQVTQYF
TGTGCCAGCTCACTACCTAGCGGGGGGCCTCAGGTTACGCAGTATTTT
>TRBV6-6|.|TRBD1|TRBJ1-6
CASSTGTGVSPLHF
TGTGCCAGCAGTACCGGGACAGGGGTTTCACCCCTCCACTTT
>TRBV15|.|.|TRBJ1-5
CATSISGASNQPQHF
TGTGCCACCAGCATTTCAGGGGCGAGCAATCAGCCCCAGCATTTT
>TRBV6-5|.|.|TRBJ1-2
CASSYLGRGENYGYTF
TGTGCCAGCAGTTACCTGGGCAGGGGAGAAAACTATGGCTACACCTTC
>TRBV3-1/TRBV3-2|.|TRBD1|TRBJ1-2
CASSQHGQGPYGYTF
TGTGCCAGCAGCCAACACGGACAGGGACCATACGGCTACACCTTC
>TRBV5-1|.|TRBD2|TRBJ2-3
CASSTGTSTDTQYF
TGCGCCAGCAGCACAGGGACTAGTACAGATACGCAGTATTTT
>TRBV5-6|.|TRBD1|TRBJ1-2
CASSFRWTGQGGGYTF
TGTGCCAGCAGCTTTCGCTGGACAGGGCAAGGGGGTGGCTACACCTTC
>TRBV7-2|.|.|TRBJ2-2
CASSLAGAGTGELFF
TGTGCCAGCAGCTTAGCCGGGGCGGGGACCGGGGAGCTGTTTTTT
>TRBV4-1|once|.|TRBJ1-1
CASSPPRQERTEAFF
TGCGCCAGCAGCCCTCCTCGACAGGAACGAACTGAAGCTTTCTTT
>TRBV3-1/TRBV3-2|.|TRBD1|TRBJ2-5
CASSQGQGKTQYF
TGTGCCAGCAGCCAAGGACAGGGAAAGACCCAGTACTTC
>TRBV11-1|.|.|TRBJ2-7
CASSPSVGRYEQYF
TGTGCCAGCAGCCCCTCGGTGGGGCGTTACGAGCAGTACTTC
>TRBV6-5|.|.|TRBJ2-7
CASSYGTSLTEQYF
TGTGCCAGCAGTTACGGGACAAGCCTCACGGAGCAGTACTTC
>TRBV5-6|.|TRBD1|TRBJ1-2
CASSRQGDYGYTF
TGTGCCAGCAGCCGACAGGGGGACTATGGCTACACCTTC
>TRBV7-2|few|TRBD1|TRBJ1-1
CASSPRTGRGAFF
TGTGCCAGCAGCCCTCGGACAGGGAGAGGAGCTTTCTTT
>TRBV28|.|.|TRBJ1-5
CASTDTGLGRYSNQPQHF
TGTGCCAGCACCGATACAGGGTTGGGACGGTATAGCAATCAGCCCCAGCATTTT
>TRBV5-1|.|.|TRBJ2-3
CASSPGTGTDTQYF
TGCGCCAGCAGCCCAGGGACTGGTACGGATACGCAGTATTTT
>TRBV5-1|.|.|TRBJ1-2
CASSLVHRQGYGYTF
TGCGCCAGCAGCTTGGTGCACAGGCAGGGCTATGGCTACACCTTC
>TRBV5-1|.|TRBD2|TRBJ2-5
CASSSGLARETQYF
TGCGCCAGCAGCTCGGGACTAGCGCGAGAGACCCAGTACTTC
>TRBV14|.|TRBD1|TRBJ1-1
CASRISRGANTEAFF
TGTGCCAGCAGGATCAGCAGGGGGGCGAACACTGAAGCTTTCTTT
>TRBV28|.|TRBD1|TRBJ2-7
CAILDRVGYEQYF
TGTGCCATCCTGGACAGGGTGGGTTACGAGCAGTACTTC
>TRBV27|.|.|TRBJ1-5
CASSLSRHSNQPQHF
TGTGCCAGCAGTTTATCGAGGCACAGCAATCAGCCCCAGCATTTT
>TRBV7-9|.|.|TRBJ1-1
CASSLRGAGYPEAFF
TGTGCCAGCAGCCTCAGGGGAGCAGGGTACCCTGAAGCTTTCTTT
>TRBV7-8|.|.|TRBJ2-3
CASSLGTKYTSTDTQYF
TGTGCCAGCAGCTTAGGGACTAAATATACTAGCACAGATACGCAGTATTTT
>TRBV19|.|TRBD1|TRBJ1-4
CASSPPTGIGEKLFF
TGTGCCAGTAGTCCCCCGACAGGGATTGGGGAAAAACTGTTTTTT
>TRBV7-2|.|TRBD1|TRBJ2-3
CASSYRQGSTDTQYF
TGTGCCAGCAGCTACCGACAGGGTAGCACAGATACGCAGTATTTT
>TRBV30|.|.|TRBJ1-3
CAWRGRGGGWAVTGNTIYF
TGTGCCTGGAGGGGGAGAGGTGGTGGATGGGCCGTAACTGGAAACACCATATATTTT
>TRBV13|.|.|TRBJ1-1
CASSLNYYRDTTFPIF
TGTGCCAGCAGCTTAAACTATTACCGGGACACTACTTTCCCTATCTTT
>TRBV7-3|.|TRBD1|TRBJ2-1
CASSTGTGAYNEQFF
TGTGCCAGCAGCACCGGGACAGGGGCCTACAATGAGCAGTTCTTC
>TRBV9|few|.|TRBJ1-5
CASSVGAGNQPQHF
TGTGCCAGCAGCGTAGGGGCCGGCAATCAGCCCCAGCATTTT
>TRBV2|.|.|TRBJ2-5
CASSSIQVQETQYF
TGTGCCAGCAGTTCCATACAGGTCCAAGAGACCCAGTACTTC
>TRBV5-4|.|TRBD2|TRBJ2-3
CASSLASGAGTDTQYF
TGTGCCAGCAGCTTGGCTAGCGGGGCGGGAACAGATACGCAGTATTTT
>TRBV18|.|.|TRBJ1-6
CASSSYAQRANSPLHF
TGTGCCAGCTCGTCCTACGCCCAGCGAGCAAATTCACCCCTCCACTTT
>TRBV28|.|TRBD1|TRBJ2-7
CASQQGSPSYEQYF
TGTGCCAGCCAACAGGGGTCCCCCTCCTACGAGCAGTACTTC
>TRBV10-3|.|TRBD1|TRBJ1-4
CAISEGTDNEKLFF
TGTGCCATCAGTGAGGGGACAGATAATGAAAAACTGTTTTTT
>TRBV28|.|TRBD2|TRBJ2-5
CASSLGWASGGEETQYF
TGTGCCAGCAGTCTGGGCTGGGCTAGCGGGGGGGAAGAGACCCAGTACTTC
>TRBV4-2|.|TRBD2|TRBJ2-3
CASSHPRTSGASTDTQYF
TGTGCCAGCAGCCATCCCAGGACTAGCGGCGCTAGCACAGATACGCAGTATTTT
>TRBV28|.|.|TRBJ1-1
CASSLQGRGANTEAFF
TGTGCCAGCAGTTTACAGGGTCGGGGGGCCAACACTGAAGCTTTCTTT
>TRBV15|once|TRBD2|TRBJ2-5
CATSSGGAKTQYF
TGTGCCACCAGCAGCGGGGGGGCGAAGACCCAGTACTTC
>TRBV5-5|.|.|TRBJ2-2
CASSSRFGGLDGELFF
TGTGCCAGCAGCTCCAGGTTCGGTGGATTGGACGGGGAGCTGTTTTTT
>TRBV5-4|.|.|TRBJ2-7
CASTATDRYEQYF
TGTGCCAGCACCGCCACGGACAGATACGAGCAGTACTTC
>TRBV5-5|.|.|TRBJ2-7
CASSFGSVYEQYF
TGTGCCAGCAGCTTCGGGTCGGTCTACGAGCAGTACTTC
>TRBV9|once|TRBD1|TRBJ1-5
CASSVEQGVNQPQHF
TGTGCCAGCAGCGTAGAACAGGGGGTGAATCAGCCCCAGCATTTT
>TRBV29-1|.|.|TRBJ2-3
CSASQGGGTDTQYF
TGCAGCGCATCGCAGGGGGGAGGCACAGATACGCAGTATTTT
>TRBV18|.|TRBD1|TRBJ2-7
CASSSGQVSYEQYF
TGTGCCAGCTCATCGGGACAGGTCTCCTACGAGCAGTACTTC
>TRBV5-6|.|.|TRBJ1-2
CASSLYPAANYGYTF
TGTGCCAGCAGCTTGTATCCTGCAGCTAACTATGGCTACACCTTC
>TRBV18|once|.|TRBJ1-5
CASSPPGHIPYQPQHF
TGTGCCAGCTCACCACCGGGACACATACCTTATCAGCCCCAGCATTTT
>TRBV19|.|.|TRBJ2-7
CASRNTGGLSYEQYF
TGTGCCAGTAGAAATACGGGGGGCCTATCCTACGAGCAGTACTTC
>TRBV2|.|.|TRBJ1-1
CARGGGIEAFF
TGTGCTAGGGGAGGGGGGATAGAAGCTTTCTTT
>TRBV5-5|.|TRBD2|TRBJ2-3
CASSLIAGGPLDTQYF
TGTGCCAGCAGCTTGATAGCGGGGGGGCCGTTAGATACGCAGTATTTT
>TRBV19|.|TRBD1|TRBJ1-5
CASSTASGTGFSSNQPQHF
TGTGCCAGTAGTACGGCATCAGGGACAGGGTTTAGTAGCAATCAGCCCCAGCATTTT
>TRBV28|.|TRBD1|TRBJ1-1
CASSPGQFFTEAFF
TGTGCCAGCAGCCCGGGACAGTTTTTCACTGAAGCTTTCTTT
>TRBV7-2|few|.|TRBJ2-1
CASSLGIGARGREQFF
TGTGCCAGCAGCTTAGGTATCGGTGCGCGGGGCAGGGAGCAGTTCTTC